The 9 T cell receptor beta chains below come from one sample, sequenced in a study of shared clonotypes between healthy human individuals. Clones were sequenced by immunoSEQ multiplex PCR, and TCRdb holds only the in-frame ones, with some missing. The data hold about 980,000 clones, with approximately 80% observed a single time. Sequenced: memory CD4+ T cells sorted from blood. Subset meaning: CD45RA-negative fraction. The source of these receptors is a man younger than 30 in good health.

This clone was detected only once. The CDR3 reads CATRSGWGNTEAFF. CDR3 DNA sequence: TGTGCCACCCGATCAGGGTGGGGGAACACTGAAGCTTTCTTT. V gene TRBV15 combines with J gene TRBJ1-1; weak D call: TRBD1 (5 bases). The V end was cut by 8 bases, the J end by 1 base, with 14 bases between. The CDR3 contains 14 residues. Germline lookup yields CDR1 LNHNV and CDR2 YYDKDF (reference sequence).

This clone was observed many times. V is TRBV30 and J is TRBJ1-3; TRBD1 agrees at 7 bases. Per the germline V gene, CDR1 is GTSNPN and CDR2 is SVGIG (reference sequence). Trimming at V came to 3 bases and at J to 3 bases, leaving 8 bases not matched to a gene. This CDR3 has 15 amino acids. The CDR3 sequence: CAWRRDSMIGNTIYF. CDR3 bases: TGTGCCTGGAGGCGGGACAGCATGATTGGAAACACCATATATTTT.

Details on this clone: Within the sample, other DNA sequences also encode this same CDR3. The chain joins TRBV11-2 to TRBJ2-7; tentative D call: TRBD1 (6 bases). V lost 8 bases to trimming and J lost 4 bases, with 15 bases between them. Germline V gene lookup returns CDR1 SGHAT and CDR2 FQNNGV. The CDR3 totals 13 residues. CDR3 loop: CASSPDRAYEQYF. CDR3 bases: TGTGCCAGCTCACCGGACAGAGCATACGAGCAGTACTTC.

This clone was seen a few times. V is TRBV6-4 and J is TRBJ2-2; a possible D gene is TRBD1 (6 bases). The CDR3 has 14 residues. Between the trimmed V and J ends, which lost 2 bases and 2 bases, there was a span of 6 bases. From germline, CDR1 is MRHNA and CDR2 SNTAGT. The CDR3 here is CASSDGTNTGELFF. CDR3 DNA sequence: TGTGCCAGCAGTGACGGGACAAACACCGGGGAGCTGTTTTTT.

This chain joins TRBV28 and TRBJ2-5, with 12 bases that match TRBD2. Germline trimming cut 7 bases from V and 4 bases from J; bases unmatched to any gene: 4. This CDR3 has 14 amino acids. Per germline, CDR1 MDHEN and CDR2 SYDVKM. DNA of the CDR3: TGTGCCAGCAAACCTAGCGGGGGGGGAGAGACCCAGTACTTC. Its translation: CASKPSGGGETQYF.

The chain recombines TRBV5-1 with TRBJ2-7; 7 bases line up with TRBD1. With V trimmed by 4 bases and J by 6 bases, 13 bases remained unmatched. Germline V gene lookup returns CDR1 SGHRS and CDR2 YFSETQ. This CDR3 has 15 amino acids. The CDR3 DNA follows: TGCGCCAGCAGCCTGACCGGGACAGCGACGGCCGAGCAGTACTTC. Protein sequence: CASSLTGTATAEQYF.

The rearrangement links TRBV9 to TRBJ1-1; D gene ambiguous. This CDR3 contains 15 residues. The germline V gene encodes CDR1 SGDLS and CDR2 YYNGEE. Trimming removed 2 bases at V and 1 base at J, with 12 bases between. As DNA, the CDR3 is TGTGCCAGCAGCGTCCTCCAAGCAGAGAACACTGAAGCTTTCTTT. Its protein is CASSVLQAENTEAFF.

This chain uses TRBV6-6 with TRBJ2-2; 7 bases are a match to TRBD1. The V gene's germline CDR1 is MNHNY and CDR2 SVGAGI (reference sequence). Trimming removed 6 bases from V and 5 bases from J; junction bases left unmatched: 12. CDR3 length: 16 residues. DNA for the CDR3: TGTGCCAGCAGCGGGACAGCCGGGACGGCTACCGGGGAGCTGTTTTTT. Translated: CASSGTAGTATGELFF.

The gene calls are TRBV4-3 and TRBJ2-1; 9 nucleotides agree with TRBD2. CDR1 is LGHNA and CDR2 is YSLEER in the germline V gene. V lost 4 bases, J lost 13 bases, and 14 bases stayed unmatched. The CDR3 is 15 residues long. CDR3 nucleotides: TGCGCCAGCAGCCCGGTATATAGGTCTAGCGGGGATCAGTTCTTC. It is translated as CASSPVYRSSGDQFF.